This entry lists 16 T cell receptor beta chains sequenced from one sample in a study of T and B cells in COVID-19 patients. TRB rearrangements were amplified by multiplex PCR with BIOMED2 TRB-A/B primers. From the multiplex PCR reads, TCRdb called clonotypes with MiXCR, one entry per CDR3 protein. The table shows over a thousand distinct CDR3 sequences, with about 31% occurring only once. From blood, about 250-500 ng of genomic DNA served as TRB template. Sequenced: blood. The source of these receptors is a human donor with active COVID-19.

The rearrangement uses TRBV13 and TRBJ2-2; 11 nucleotides align to TRBD1. Looked up from germline, CDR1 is PRHDT and CDR2 is FYEKMQ (reference sequence). The junction had 1 base not matched to a gene; V was cut back by 1 base and J by 6 bases. The CDR3 sequence is 15 residues long. CDR3 region: CASSLEGQGAGELFF. The CDR3 region has the DNA TGTGCCAGCAGCTTAGAGGGACAGGGGGCCGGGGAGCTGTTTTTT.

By sample fraction, this clonotype is medium-sized. The V and J genes are TRBV5-6 and TRBJ1-6; D might be TRBD1 (6 bases). CDR1 and CDR2 (germline): SGHDT, YYEEEE. The CDR3 runs to 21 residues. The V gene lost 1 base and the J gene lost 5 bases, with 28 bases spanning the gap. CDR3 sequence: CASSLLLPDRNQGHDNSPLHF. The CDR3 DNA reads as TGTGCCAGCAGCTTGTTACTGCCCGACAGGAACCAAGGCCACGATAATTCACCCCTCCACTTT.

The V call is TRBV24-1, the J call TRBJ1-5; TRBD1 is a possible D gene (5 bases). The CDR3 spans 17 residues. V shed 2 bases and J shed 7 bases, with 20 bases lying between them. From germline, CDR1 is KGHDR and CDR2 SFDVKD. This CDR3 reads CATSDSKVTEGFQPQHF. CDR3 in DNA: TGTGCCACCAGTGATTCGAAGGTCACTGAGGGGTTCCAGCCCCAGCATTTT.

The V call is TRBV20-1, the J call TRBJ2-4, with 10 bases fitting TRBD1. The V gene end was trimmed by 5 bases and the J gene end by 5 bases; junction bases not matched to a gene: 3. This CDR3 region has 13 residues. Germline CDR1 and CDR2: DFQATT and SNEGSKA (reference sequence). CDR3 loop: CSAPGTGENIQYF. CDR3 DNA: TGCAGTGCTCCAGGGACAGGGGAAAACATTCAGTACTTC.

This clonotype was found a few times. V gene TRBV20-1 combines with J gene TRBJ2-7; D might be TRBD1 (5 bases). The V and J ends lost 1 base and 3 bases respectively, with 10 bases between them. Germline V gives CDR1 DFQATT, CDR2 SNEGSKA (reference sequence). This CDR3 has 13 amino acids. CDR3 DNA sequence: TGCAGTGCTAGAGGTACCGACAGCTACGAGCAGTACTTC. This encodes CSARGTDSYEQYF.

The sample holds a few counts of this clonotype. The chain has TRBV7-2 and TRBJ1-5; TRBD1 aligns across 10 bases. Germline values: CDR1 SGHTA, CDR2 FQGNSA. Unmatched junction bases numbered 7, after V lost 5 bases and J lost 6 bases. This CDR3 has 15 residues. DNA of the CDR3: TGTGCCAGCAGCGCCGGGACAGGGGTTACTCAGCCCCAGCATTTT. This codes for CASSAGTGVTQPQHF. The full variable domain, its missing parts supplied by reference TRBV7-2 and TRBJ1-5, is GAGVSQSPSNKVTEKGKDVELRCDPISGHTALYWYRQSLGQGLEFLIYFQGNSAPDKSGLPSDRFSAERTGGSVSTLTIQRTQQEDSAVYLCASSAGTGVTQPQHFGDGTRLSIL.

The CDR3 spells CATSSGASGGANEQFF. The CDR3 DNA sequence: TGTGCCACCAGCAGTGGGGCTAGCGGGGGGGCGAATGAGCAGTTCTTC. V usage is TRBV15 and J usage is TRBJ2-1; 12 nucleotides agree with TRBD2. The junction had 7 bases not matched to a gene; V was cut back by 3 bases and J by 7 bases. CDR3 size: 16 residues. Per germline, CDR1 LNHNV and CDR2 YYDKDF (reference sequence).

This clonotype rates as large (0.1 to 1%). This chain links TRBV19 with TRBJ2-7, with D maybe TRBD1 (5 bases). With 3 bases removed from V and 2 bases from J, the gap between germline ends came to 14 bases. CDR3 length: 15 amino acids. The germline V gene encodes CDR1 LNHDA and CDR2 SQIVND (reference sequence). The CDR3 DNA follows: TGTGCCAGTAGTATTTCCCAGACAGTAGCCTACGAGCAGTACTTC. This encodes CASSISQTVAYEQYF. Based on the CDR3 plus reference TRBV19 and TRBJ2-7, the full variable domain is DGGITQSPKYLFRKEGQNVTLSCEQNLNHDAMYWYRQDPGQGLRLIYYSQIVNDFQKGDIAEGYSVSREKKESFPLTVTSAQKNPTAFYLCASSISQTVAYEQYFGPGTRLTVT.

The rearrangement joins TRBV29-1 to TRBJ1-1, with D unclear. Germline values: CDR1 SQVTM, CDR2 ANQGSEA. The CDR3 loop spans 14 amino acids. V gave up 6 bases and J gave up 8 bases, with 22 bases separating them. CDR3 coding DNA: TGCAGCGTCCGACCCGAGGACCGTCAACAAGAAGCTTTCTTT. Residues: CSVRPEDRQQEAFF.

By share, this clonotype counts as medium-sized. The chain links TRBV5-1 to TRBJ2-1; D is perhaps TRBD2 (5 bases). This CDR3 comprises 15 residues. The V gene lost 0 bases and the J gene lost 6 bases, with 13 bases spanning the gap. CDR1 and CDR2 (germline): SGHRS, YFSETQ. The chain's CDR3 is CASSLDTLAGNEQFF. CDR3 DNA sequence: TGCGCCAGCAGCTTGGATACCCTAGCTGGCAATGAGCAGTTCTTC.

This clonotype is medium-sized. V gene TRBV6-1 combines with J gene TRBJ1-5; possible D gene TRBD1, 5 bases. Per the germline V gene, CDR1 is MNHNS and CDR2 is SASEGT. The CDR3 length is 15 residues. V lost 7 bases, J lost 7 bases, and 20 bases lay in between. This CDR3 reads CASKDGARPGQPQHF. The CDR3, as DNA: TGTGCCAGCAAGGATGGGGCGCGGCCAGGCCAGCCCCAGCATTTT.

By its share, this clonotype is medium-sized. V and J are TRBV7-6 and TRBJ2-1; D is unresolved. From germline, CDR1 is SGHVS and CDR2 FNYEAQ. The CDR3 extends over 13 amino acids. V was cut by 0 bases and J by 7 bases, with 7 bases left in between. CDR3 region: CASSLAFGNEQFF. The CDR3 region has the DNA TGTGCCAGCAGCTTAGCGTTCGGGAATGAGCAGTTCTTC.

This clonotype is labeled medium-sized (0.01 to 0.1%). The chain has TRBV6-2 or TRBV6-3 and TRBJ2-3; no reliable D call. V shed 5 bases and J shed 0 bases, with 15 bases lying between them. Germline V CDR1 and CDR2: MNHEY, SVGEGT. The CDR3 totals 16 residues. In DNA, the CDR3 is TGTGCCAGCAGTCTGATCCGGCGGCTCAGCACAGATACGCAGTATTTT. This codes for CASSLIRRLSTDTQYF.

The chain has TRBV28 and TRBJ2-7; D tentatively reads TRBD1 or TRBD2 (5 bases each). V lost 5 bases to trimming and J lost 3 bases, with 20 bases between them. Germline-derived CDR1 and CDR2 are MDHEN and SYDVKM. This CDR3 contains 16 residues. The CDR3 loop reads CASSPWTAGDLYEQYF. CDR3 bases: TGTGCCAGCAGTCCCTGGACCGCCGGGGACCTCTACGAGCAGTACTTC. Filled out from reference TRBV28 and TRBJ2-7, the complete variable domain reads DVKVTQSSRYLVKRTGEKVFLECVQDMDHENMFWYRQDPGLGLRLIYFSYDVKMKEKGDIPEGYSVSREKKERFSLILESASTNQTSMYLCASSPWTAGDLYEQYFGPGTRLTVT.

By share of the sample, this clonotype is medium-sized. The V call is TRBV7-6, the J call TRBJ2-5; 7 bases map to TRBD2. This CDR3 contains 13 residues. Looked up from germline, CDR1 is SGHVS and CDR2 is FNYEAQ. Trimming cost V 7 bases and J 4 bases; bases outside gene matches: 6. In DNA, the CDR3 is TGTGCCAGCAACCCCTGGGGGGGAGAGACCCAGTACTTC. Amino acids: CASNPWGGETQYF. Full variable domain (remainder filled in from reference TRBV7-6 and TRBJ2-5): GAGVSQSPRYKVTKRGQDVALRCDPISGHVSLYWYRQALGQGPEFLTYFNYEAQQDKSGLPNDRFSAERPEGSISTLTIQRTEQRDSAMYRCASNPWGGETQYFGPGTRLLVL.

This clonotype is deemed medium-sized. This chain joins TRBV6-1 and TRBJ1-5, with D unclear. The CDR3 length is 14 residues. The germline CDR1 and CDR2 sequences are MNHNS and SASEGT. The V gene lost 0 bases and the J gene lost 1 base, with 4 bases spanning the gap. The CDR3 loop reads CASSEALSNQPQHF. The CDR3 bases are TGTGCCAGCAGTGAAGCGTTGAGCAATCAGCCCCAGCATTTT.